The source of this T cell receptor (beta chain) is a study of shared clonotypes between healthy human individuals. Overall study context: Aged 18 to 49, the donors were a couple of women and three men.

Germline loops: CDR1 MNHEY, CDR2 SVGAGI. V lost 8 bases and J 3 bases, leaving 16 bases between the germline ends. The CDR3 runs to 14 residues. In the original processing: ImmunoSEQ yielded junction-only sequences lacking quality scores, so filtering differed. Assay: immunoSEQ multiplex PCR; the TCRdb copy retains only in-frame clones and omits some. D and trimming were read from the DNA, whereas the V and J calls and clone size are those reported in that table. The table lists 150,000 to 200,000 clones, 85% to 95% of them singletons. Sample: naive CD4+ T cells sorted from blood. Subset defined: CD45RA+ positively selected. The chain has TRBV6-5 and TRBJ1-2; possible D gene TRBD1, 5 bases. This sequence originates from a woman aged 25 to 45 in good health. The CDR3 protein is CASGDGRGDYGYTF. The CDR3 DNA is TGTGCCAGCGGAGACGGGCGGGGGGACTATGGCTACACCTTC.